This T cell receptor (beta chain) emerged from a study of technical replicates of blood from four donors. Only in-frame clones appear in the TCRdb table, and some are missing; sequencing was by immunoSEQ multiplex PCR. This repertoire shows approximately 51,000 clones, around 93% found once; its top ten account for roughly 4.2%. The V segment lost 6 bases and the J segment 9 bases; nucleotides outside the gene matches: 12. The CDR3 consists of 15 residues. The germline CDR1 and CDR2 sequences are MDHEN and SYDVKM. This chain links TRBV28 with TRBJ1-5, with TRBD1 identical over 9 bases. This clonotype was sampled from a human donor in good health. Some clones in this sample may be carry-over from other donors' samples. The sequencing input was PBMCs. The CDR3 here is CASSRADRGRSPQHF. CDR3 sequence (DNA): TGTGCCAGCAGCAGAGCCGACAGGGGGAGATCGCCCCAGCATTTT.